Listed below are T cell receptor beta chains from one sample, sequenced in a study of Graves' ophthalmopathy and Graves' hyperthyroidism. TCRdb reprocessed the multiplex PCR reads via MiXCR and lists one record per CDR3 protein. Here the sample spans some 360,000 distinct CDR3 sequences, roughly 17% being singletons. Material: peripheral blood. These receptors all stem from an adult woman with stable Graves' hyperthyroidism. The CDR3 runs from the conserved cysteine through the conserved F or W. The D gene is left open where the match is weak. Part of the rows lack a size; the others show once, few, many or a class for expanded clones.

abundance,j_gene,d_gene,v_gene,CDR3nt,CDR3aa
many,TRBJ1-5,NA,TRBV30,TGTGCCTGGAGTGTCACGAATCAGCCCCAGCATTTT,CAWSVTNQPQHF
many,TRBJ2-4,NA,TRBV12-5,TGTGCTAGTGGTTCCGACGTGGGTCTACGGGTCATTCAGTACTTC,CASGSDVGLRVIQYF
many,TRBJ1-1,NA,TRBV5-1,TGCGCCAGCAGCTTGAGTCCGAGCACTGAAGCTTTCTTT,CASSLSPSTEAFF
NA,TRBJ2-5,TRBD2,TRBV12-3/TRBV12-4,TGTGCCAGCAGCAGTAGCGGGACGGATGAGACCCAGTACTTC,CASSSSGTDETQYF
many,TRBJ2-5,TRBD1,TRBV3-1,TGTGCCAGCAGCCCCGGGACAGGGTCGGCACTTGAGACCCAGTACTTC,CASSPGTGSALETQYF
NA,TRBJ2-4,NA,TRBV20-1,TGCAGTGCTAGCCTCGGTCATGTAGCCAAAAACATTAAGTACTTC,CSASLGHVAKNIKYF
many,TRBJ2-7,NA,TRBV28,TGTGCCAGCAGTTTAGCGGCCACCAGGAGCTCCTACGAGCAGTACTTC,CASSLAATRSSYEQYF
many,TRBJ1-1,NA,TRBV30,TGTGCCTGGGGAAGAGACGGGTCAGCGGTTGGAGCTTTCTTT,CAWGRDGSAVGAFF
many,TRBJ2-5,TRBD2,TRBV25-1,TGTGCCAGCAGTAAATTAGCGGGAGGGAACAAAGGGACCCAGTACTTC,CASSKLAGGNKGTQYF
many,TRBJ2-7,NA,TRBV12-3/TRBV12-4,TGTGCCAGCACCGCGCAAGGGGCTGAGTACGAGCAGTACTTC,CASTAQGAEYEQYF
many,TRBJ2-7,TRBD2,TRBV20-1,TGCAGTGCTAGAGATGACCGACTAGCGGCCTACGAGCAGTACTTC,CSARDDRLAAYEQYF
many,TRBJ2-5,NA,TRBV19,TGTGCCAGTAGTACCAGTCTCCATGGGGAGACCCAGTACTTC,CASSTSLHGETQYF
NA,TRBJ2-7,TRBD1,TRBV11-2,TGTGCCAGCAGCTTAAGGGGGGAGATCGGGACAGGGTATTCCGAGCGGTACTTC,CASSLRGEIGTGYSERYF
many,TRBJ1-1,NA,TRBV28,TGTGCCAGCAGTTTATTGGGGGCTTTGGGCACTGAAGCTTTCTTT,CASSLLGALGTEAFF
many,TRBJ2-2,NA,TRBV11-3,TGTGCCAGCAGCTTAAGGGGGAGCAACGGGGAGCTGTTTTTT,CASSLRGSNGELFF
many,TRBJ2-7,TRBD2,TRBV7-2,TGTGCCAGCAGCTTAGAGGCCGGGAGGGACCACGAGCAGTACTTC,CASSLEAGRDHEQYF
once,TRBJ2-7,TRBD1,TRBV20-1,TGCAGTGCCCAGGGACAGGGTTACGAGCAGTACTTC,CSAQGQGYEQYF
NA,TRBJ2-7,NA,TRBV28,TGTGCCAGCAGAGCCGGTGGACTTCGATACGAGCAGTACTTC,CASRAGGLRYEQYF
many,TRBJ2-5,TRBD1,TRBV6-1,TGTGCCAGCAGTGCAAAAGTGGGGACAGGACAAGAGACCCAGTACTTC,CASSAKVGTGQETQYF
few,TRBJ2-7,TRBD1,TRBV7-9,TGTGCCAGCAGCGGGGACAGCGCCTACGAGCAGTACTTC,CASSGDSAYEQYF
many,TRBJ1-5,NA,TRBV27,TGTGCCAGCAGTCCGGACGGTGAACCGGGGCCCCAGCATTTT,CASSPDGEPGPQHF
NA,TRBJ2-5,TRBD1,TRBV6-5,TGTGCCAGCAGTCACCTACTCGGGACAGGGAAGGAGACCCAGTACTTC,CASSHLLGTGKETQYF
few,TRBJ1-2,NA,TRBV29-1,TGCAGCGTTGAAGCGGTGGGGTTAGGAAACTATGGCTACACCTTC,CSVEAVGLGNYGYTF
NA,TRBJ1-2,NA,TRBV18,TGTGCCAGCTCACCCCCCGTGGGATCCTTCTATGGCTACACCTTC,CASSPPVGSFYGYTF
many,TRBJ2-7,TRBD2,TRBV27,TGTGCCAGCACCGTTCTAGCGGGGGACTACGAGCAGTACTTC,CASTVLAGDYEQYF
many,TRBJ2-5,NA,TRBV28,TGTGCCAGCAGTTTACCTAACGTGGGCCAGTACTTC,CASSLPNVGQYF
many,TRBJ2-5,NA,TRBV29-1,TGCAGCGTAGAACGAGGGACAAGCAAAGAGACCCAGTACTTC,CSVERGTSKETQYF
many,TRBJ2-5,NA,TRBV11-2,TGTGCCAGCAGCTTAACGTGGGCCGATGGAGAGACCCAGTACTTC,CASSLTWADGETQYF
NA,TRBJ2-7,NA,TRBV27,TGTGCCAGCAGTTTAAGTAGAGGGTCAAGAACCTACGAGCAGTACTTC,CASSLSRGSRTYEQYF
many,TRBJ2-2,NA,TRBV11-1,TGTGCCAGCAGCAAAGGACGGACTTCGAACACCGGGGAGCTGTTTTTT,CASSKGRTSNTGELFF
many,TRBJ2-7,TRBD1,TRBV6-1,TGTGCCAGCAGTAAACCCCAACAGGGGTACGAGCAGTACTTC,CASSKPQQGYEQYF
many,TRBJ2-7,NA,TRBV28,TGTGCCAGCAGTCCCGCCCGGCCGTACGAGCAGTACTTC,CASSPARPYEQYF
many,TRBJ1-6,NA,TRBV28,TGTGCCAGCAGTTTGGAGGATTCACCCCTCCACTTT,CASSLEDSPLHF
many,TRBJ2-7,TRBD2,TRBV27,TGTGCCAGCAGACCCCTAGCGGGAGGCACCTACGAGCAGTACTTC,CASRPLAGGTYEQYF
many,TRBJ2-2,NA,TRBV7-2,TGTGCCAGCAGCCCACAGATAGGCGGGGAGCTGTTTTTT,CASSPQIGGELFF
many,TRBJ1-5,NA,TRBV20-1,TGCAGTGCTAGATCCGGGAAGGAAAATCAGCCCCAGCATTTT,CSARSGKENQPQHF
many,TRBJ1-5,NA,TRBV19,TGTGCCAGTAGTTACATCAGGGAGAGCAATCAGCCCCAGCATTTT,CASSYIRESNQPQHF